A few counts support the clone carrying this T cell receptor (beta chain). The antigen is not known. The record originates from a study of early T cells in non-severe SARS-CoV-2 infection. Looking at the study overall: Sequencing input comprised bulk RNA from unsorted whole blood; chain pairing was not available. Points from the study as a whole: There was a bias toward anti-spike CD8 responses in VDJdb matching, which missed private and CD4 specificities.

CDR1 is DFQATT, CDR2 SNEGSKA, per germline (reference sequence). There are 13 residues in the CDR3. Trimming shortened V by 3 bases and J by 8 bases, and 15 bases separated the two germline ends. As part of library construction, unique molecular identifiers were attached to individual cDNA molecules. One entry per CDR3 protein results from TCRdb running MiXCR on the 5' RACE reads. Among tens of thousands of distinct CDR3 sequences listed, approximately 15% were seen once. V and J are TRBV20-1 and TRBJ2-3, with D maybe TRBD1 (5 bases). The receptor was derived from an adult who was a healthcare worker with PCR-confirmed SARS-CoV-2 infection or an uninfected control (not recorded which). Material for sequencing was whole blood. The CDR3 loop is CSASQGSFGTQYF. As DNA, the CDR3 is TGCAGTGCTAGCCAGGGTAGCTTTGGTACGCAGTATTTT.